Shown below are 8 T cell receptor beta chains from a single sample sequenced in a study of cytotoxic CD8 clonotypes in ibrutinib-treated CLL (dated by TCRdb to the early 2020s). The library was obtained by the immunoSEQ multiplex PCR assay. TCRdb obtained this table from immuneACCESS and retained in-frame rearrangements with V and J assigned. These tables miss some clones; where compared with another copy, unresolved V genes account for less than half of the shortfall, and the remainder is unexplained. This sample has roughly 200,000 clones in its table, and over 60% of those were observed once. Jointly, the top ten make up 13% of the sample. The intended sense of this specimen's time point label: less than 30 months on ibrutinib. The sample was PBMCs, taken after 24 months of ibrutinib treatment. The receptors derive from a human donor with chronic lymphocytic leukemia.

The chain employs TRBV19 and TRBJ2-4; D is perhaps TRBD1 or TRBD2 (6 bases each). The germline CDR1 and CDR2 sequences are LNHDA and SQIVND (reference sequence). The CDR3 runs 16 residues. Trimming took off 4 bases at V and 8 bases at J, with 21 bases between the two ends. The DNA of the CDR3 is TGTGCCAGTAGTACCCCGGCCTATAGGGGGGATTACATTCAGTACTTC. Residues: CASSTPAYRGDYIQYF. Full variable domain (outside the CDR3, taken from reference TRBV19 and TRBJ2-4): DGGITQSPKYLFRKEGQNVTLSCEQNLNHDAMYWYRQDPGQGLRLIYYSQIVNDFQKGDIAEGYSVSREKKESFPLTVTSAQKNPTAFYLCASSTPAYRGDYIQYFGAGTRLSVL.

This clone came up a few times. The J gene is TRBJ1-3, the V gene TRBV18; no definite D call. Trimming took 4 bases from V and 3 from J, leaving 16 bases between them. The germline V gene encodes CDR1 KGHSH and CDR2 LQKENI. The CDR3 sequence is 16 residues long. CDR3 sequence reads: CASSLSEGGGGNTIYF. CDR3 coding DNA: TGTGCCAGCTCACTGTCCGAAGGAGGAGGTGGAAACACCATATATTTT.

The chain is built from TRBV15 and TRBJ2-2; D is undetermined. Trimming shortened V by 2 bases and J by 1 base, and 8 bases separated the two germline ends. The CDR3 has 15 residues. Germline CDR1 is LNHNV and CDR2 is YYDKDF (reference sequence). The CDR3 here is CATSRQRQNTGELFF. The CDR3 DNA sequence: TGTGCCACCAGCAGACAACGACAGAACACCGGGGAGCTGTTTTTT. Filled out from reference TRBV15 and TRBJ2-2, the complete variable domain reads DAMVIQNPRYQVTQFGKPVTLSCSQTLNHNVMYWYQQKSSQAPKLLFHYYDKDFNNEADTPDNFQSRRPNTSFCFLDIRSPGLGDTAMYLCATSRQRQNTGELFFGEGSRLTVL.

The chain recombines TRBV7-9 with TRBJ1-4, with 9 bases lining up with TRBD1. The trim removed 7 bases at V and 7 bases at J, leaving 10 bases unmatched. CDR3 length equals 15 residues. CDR1 and CDR2 (germline): SEHNR, FQNEAQ (reference sequence). The CDR3 coding sequence is TGTGCCAGCACCAAAGACCGGGACAGGGTTGAAAAACTGTTTTTT. Its protein is CASTKDRDRVEKLFF.

This chain links TRBV6-6 with TRBJ2-7, with TRBD2 matching over 11 bases. The CDR3 spans 14 residues. V was clipped by 6 bases and J by 3 bases; unmatched bases: 4. The germline V gene has CDR1 MNHNY and CDR2 SVGAGI (reference sequence). The CDR3 bases are TGTGCCAGCAGAGGACTAGCGGGTAACTACGAGCAGTACTTC. This codes for CASRGLAGNYEQYF.

V usage is TRBV7-2 and J usage is TRBJ2-1, with TRBD2 as a possible D gene (6 bases). CDR1 is SGHTA, CDR2 FQGNSA, per germline. This CDR3 is 16 amino acids long. With 5 bases removed from V and 5 bases from J, the gap between germline ends came to 19 bases. The CDR3 sequence is CASSPGVWVGDNEQFF. The CDR3 DNA follows: TGTGCCAGCAGCCCGGGAGTCTGGGTGGGGGACAATGAGCAGTTCTTC.

This chain uses TRBV11-2 with TRBJ2-7, with 8 positions matching TRBD2. The CDR3 runs to 14 residues. Germline V gene lookup returns CDR1 SGHAT and CDR2 FQNNGV. J gave up 3 bases and V 6 bases, and 7 bases lay outside the gene matches. The CDR3 loop reads CASSSGTRFYEQYF. DNA for the CDR3: TGTGCCAGCAGTTCCGGGACTAGGTTCTACGAGCAGTACTTC.

This clone has just a few counts. The gene calls are TRBV5-4 and TRBJ2-1; 9 bases are shared with TRBD1. The ends lost 0 bases at V and 5 bases at J; junction bases unmatched: 6. This CDR3 comprises 16 residues. The V gene's germline CDR1 is SGHNT and CDR2 YYREEE (reference sequence). The CDR3 DNA sequence: TGTGCCAGCAGCTTGGGCCCCGGACAGGGGAACAATGAGCAGTTCTTC. Translation gives CASSLGPGQGNNEQFF.